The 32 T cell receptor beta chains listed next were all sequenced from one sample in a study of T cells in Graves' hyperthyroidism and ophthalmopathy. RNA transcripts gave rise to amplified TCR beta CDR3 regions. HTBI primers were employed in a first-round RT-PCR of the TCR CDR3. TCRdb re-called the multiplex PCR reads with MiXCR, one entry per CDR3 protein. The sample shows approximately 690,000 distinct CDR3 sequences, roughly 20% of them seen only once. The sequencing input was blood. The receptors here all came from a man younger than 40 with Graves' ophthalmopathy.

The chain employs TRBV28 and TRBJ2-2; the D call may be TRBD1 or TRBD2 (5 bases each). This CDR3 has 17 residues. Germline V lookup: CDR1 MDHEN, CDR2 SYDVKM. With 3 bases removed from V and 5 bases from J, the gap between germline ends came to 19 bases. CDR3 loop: CASSLEVRGLGTGELFF. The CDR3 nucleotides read TGTGCCAGCAGTTTGGAGGTGAGGGGCCTCGGAACCGGGGAGCTGTTTTTT. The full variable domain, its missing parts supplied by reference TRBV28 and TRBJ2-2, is DVKVTQSSRYLVKRTGEKVFLECVQDMDHENMFWYRQDPGLGLRLIYFSYDVKMKEKGDIPEGYSVSREKKERFSLILESASTNQTSMYLCASSLEVRGLGTGELFFGEGSRLTVL.

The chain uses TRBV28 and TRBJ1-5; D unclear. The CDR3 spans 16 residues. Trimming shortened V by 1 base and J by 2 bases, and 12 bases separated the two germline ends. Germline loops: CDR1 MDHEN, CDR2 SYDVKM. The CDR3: CASSLSRGYGNQPQHF. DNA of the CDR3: TGTGCCAGCAGTTTATCCCGCGGGTACGGCAATCAGCCCCAGCATTTT.

The CDR3, as DNA: TGTGCCAGCAGCCGACTGAACTATGGCTACACCTTC. It encodes CASSRLNYGYTF. The rearrangement uses TRBV28 and TRBJ1-2; no reliable D call. This CDR3 region has 12 residues. Germline CDR1 and CDR2: MDHEN and SYDVKM. V lost 6 bases and J 2 bases, leaving 7 bases between the germline ends.

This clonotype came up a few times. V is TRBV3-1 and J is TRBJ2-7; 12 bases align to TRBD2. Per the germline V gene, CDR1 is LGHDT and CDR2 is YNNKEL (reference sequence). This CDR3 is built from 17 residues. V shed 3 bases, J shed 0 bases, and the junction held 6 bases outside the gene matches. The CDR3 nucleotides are TGTGCCAGCAGCCAGGGACTAGCGGGTCCTAACTCCTACGAGCAGTACTTC. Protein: CASSQGLAGPNSYEQYF.

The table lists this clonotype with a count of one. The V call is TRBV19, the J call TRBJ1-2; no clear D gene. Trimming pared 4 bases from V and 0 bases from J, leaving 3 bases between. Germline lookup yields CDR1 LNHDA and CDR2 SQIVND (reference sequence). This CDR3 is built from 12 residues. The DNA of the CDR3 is TGTGCCAGTAGTAGGACTAACTATGGCTACACCTTC. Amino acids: CASSRTNYGYTF.

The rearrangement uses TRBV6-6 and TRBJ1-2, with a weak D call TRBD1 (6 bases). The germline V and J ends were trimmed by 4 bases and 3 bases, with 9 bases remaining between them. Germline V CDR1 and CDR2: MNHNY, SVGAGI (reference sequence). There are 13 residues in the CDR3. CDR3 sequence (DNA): TGTGCCAGCAGTTTAAGGACAGACTATGGCTACACCTTC. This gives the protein CASSLRTDYGYTF.

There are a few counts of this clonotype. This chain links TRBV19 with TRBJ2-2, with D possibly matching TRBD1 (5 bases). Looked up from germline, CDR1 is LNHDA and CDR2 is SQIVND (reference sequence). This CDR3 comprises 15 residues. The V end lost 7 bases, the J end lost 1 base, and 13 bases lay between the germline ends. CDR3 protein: CASTENQGNTGELFF. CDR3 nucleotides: TGTGCCAGTACCGAAAATCAGGGGAACACCGGGGAGCTGTTTTTT.

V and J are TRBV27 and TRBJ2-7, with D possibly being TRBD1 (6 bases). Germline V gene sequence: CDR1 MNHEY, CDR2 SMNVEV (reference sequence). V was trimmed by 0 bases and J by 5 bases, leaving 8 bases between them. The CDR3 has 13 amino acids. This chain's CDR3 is CASSLSRDNEQYF. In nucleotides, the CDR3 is TGTGCCAGCAGTTTATCCCGGGACAACGAGCAGTACTTC.

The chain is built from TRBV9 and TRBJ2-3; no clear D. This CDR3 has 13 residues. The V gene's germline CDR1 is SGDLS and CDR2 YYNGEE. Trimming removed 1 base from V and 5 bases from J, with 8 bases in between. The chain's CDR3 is CASSVSQLDTQYF. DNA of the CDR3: TGTGCCAGCAGCGTATCCCAACTAGATACGCAGTATTTT. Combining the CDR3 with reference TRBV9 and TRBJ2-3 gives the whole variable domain DSGVTQTPKHLITATGQRVTLRCSPRSGDLSVYWYQQSLDQGLQFLIQYYNGEERAKGNILERFSAQQFPDLHSELNLSSLELGDSALYFCASSVSQLDTQYFGPGTRLTVL.

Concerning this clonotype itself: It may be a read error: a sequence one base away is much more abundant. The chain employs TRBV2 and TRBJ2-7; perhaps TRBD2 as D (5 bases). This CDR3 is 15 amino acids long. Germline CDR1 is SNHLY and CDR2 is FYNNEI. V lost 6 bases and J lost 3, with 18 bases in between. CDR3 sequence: CASRGGGGCRYEQYF. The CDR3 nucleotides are TGTGCCAGCAGGGGTGGAGGAGGCTGCCGCTACGAGCAGTACTTC.

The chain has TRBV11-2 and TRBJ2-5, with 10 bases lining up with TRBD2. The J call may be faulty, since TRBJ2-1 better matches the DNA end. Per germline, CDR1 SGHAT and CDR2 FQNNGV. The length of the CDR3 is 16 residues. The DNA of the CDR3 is TGTGCCAGCAGCTTAGGGGCTAGCGGGGGCCAAGAGACCCAGTTCTTC. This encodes CASSLGASGGQETQFF.

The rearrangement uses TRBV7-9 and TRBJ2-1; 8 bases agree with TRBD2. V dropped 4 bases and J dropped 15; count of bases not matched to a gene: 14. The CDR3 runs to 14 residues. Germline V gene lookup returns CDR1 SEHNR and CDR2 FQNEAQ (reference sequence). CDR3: CASSSSTSVAPPFF. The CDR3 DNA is TGTGCCAGCAGCTCCTCGACTAGCGTGGCCCCACCGTTCTTC.

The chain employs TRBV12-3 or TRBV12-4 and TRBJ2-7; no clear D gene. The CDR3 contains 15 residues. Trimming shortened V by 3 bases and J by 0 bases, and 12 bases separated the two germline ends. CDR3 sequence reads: CASSFSVLDSYEQYF. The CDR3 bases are TGTGCCAGCAGTTTTTCCGTGTTGGACTCCTACGAGCAGTACTTC.

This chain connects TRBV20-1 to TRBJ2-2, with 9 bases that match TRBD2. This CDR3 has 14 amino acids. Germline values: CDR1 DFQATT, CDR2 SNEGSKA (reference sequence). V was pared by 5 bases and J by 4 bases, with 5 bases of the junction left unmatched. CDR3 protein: CSAGTSRGTGELFF. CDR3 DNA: TGCAGTGCTGGGACTAGCCGAGGCACCGGGGAGCTGTTTTTT.

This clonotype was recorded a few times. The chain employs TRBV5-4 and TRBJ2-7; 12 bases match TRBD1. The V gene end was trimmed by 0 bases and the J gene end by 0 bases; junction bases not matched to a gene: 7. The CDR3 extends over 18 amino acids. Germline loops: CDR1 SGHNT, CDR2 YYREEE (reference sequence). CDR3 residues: CASSLAGQGAPRSYEQYF. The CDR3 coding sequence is TGTGCCAGCAGCTTGGCGGGACAGGGGGCGCCCCGCTCCTACGAGCAGTACTTC.

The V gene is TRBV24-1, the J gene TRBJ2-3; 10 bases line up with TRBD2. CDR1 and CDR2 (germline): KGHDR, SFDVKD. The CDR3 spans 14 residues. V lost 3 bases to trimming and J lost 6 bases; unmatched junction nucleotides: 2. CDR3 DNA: TGTGCCACCAGTGATCTAGCGGGAGTGGATACGCAGTATTTT. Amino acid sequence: CATSDLAGVDTQYF.

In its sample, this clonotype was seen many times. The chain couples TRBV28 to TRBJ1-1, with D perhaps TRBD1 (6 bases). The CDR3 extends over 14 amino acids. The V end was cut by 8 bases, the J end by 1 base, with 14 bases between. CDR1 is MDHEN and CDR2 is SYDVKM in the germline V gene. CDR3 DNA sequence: TGTGCCAGCCTCCAGGGGACCGCGAACACTGAAGCTTTCTTT. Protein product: CASLQGTANTEAFF. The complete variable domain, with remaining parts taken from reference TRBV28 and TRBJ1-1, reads DVKVTQSSRYLVKRTGEKVFLECVQDMDHENMFWYRQDPGLGLRLIYFSYDVKMKEKGDIPEGYSVSREKKERFSLILESASTNQTSMYLCASLQGTANTEAFFGQGTRLTVV.

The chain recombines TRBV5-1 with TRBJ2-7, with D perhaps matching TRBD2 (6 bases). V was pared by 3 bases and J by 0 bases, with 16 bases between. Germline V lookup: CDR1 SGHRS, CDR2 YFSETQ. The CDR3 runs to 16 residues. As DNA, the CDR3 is TGCGCCAGCAGCTCCCAGGGACTTTCAAGCTCCTACGAGCAGTACTTC. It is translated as CASSSQGLSSSYEQYF.

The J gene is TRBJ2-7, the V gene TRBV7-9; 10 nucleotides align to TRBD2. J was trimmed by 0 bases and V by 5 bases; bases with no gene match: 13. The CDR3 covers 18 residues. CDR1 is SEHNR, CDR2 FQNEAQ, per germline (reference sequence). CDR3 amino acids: CASSEPGVWTSGSYEQYF. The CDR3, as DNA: TGTGCCAGCAGCGAACCGGGGGTTTGGACTAGCGGCTCCTACGAGCAGTACTTC.

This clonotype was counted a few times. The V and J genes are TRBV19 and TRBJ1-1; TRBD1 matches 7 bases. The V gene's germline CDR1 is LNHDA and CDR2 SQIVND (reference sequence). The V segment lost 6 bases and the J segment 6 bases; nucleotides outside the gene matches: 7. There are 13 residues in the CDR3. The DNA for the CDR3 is TGTGCCAGTAGGAGGGACAGCGGTTCTGAAGCTTTCTTT. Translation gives CASRRDSGSEAFF.

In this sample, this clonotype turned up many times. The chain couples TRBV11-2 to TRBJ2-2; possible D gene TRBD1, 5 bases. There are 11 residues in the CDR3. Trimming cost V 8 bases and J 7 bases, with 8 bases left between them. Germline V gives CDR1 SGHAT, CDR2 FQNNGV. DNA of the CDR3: TGTGCCAGCCTAGGGGTCGGGGAGCTGTTTTTT. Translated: CASLGVGELFF.

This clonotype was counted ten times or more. The CDR3 spells CASTLDRYSNQPQHF. The DNA of the CDR3 is TGTGCCAGCACCCTGGACAGATATAGCAATCAGCCCCAGCATTTT. The chain carries TRBV2 and TRBJ1-5; tentatively, D is TRBD1 (6 bases). Germline CDR1 and CDR2: SNHLY and FYNNEI. CDR3 length: 15 amino acids. V was pared by 7 bases and J by 0 bases, with 13 bases between.

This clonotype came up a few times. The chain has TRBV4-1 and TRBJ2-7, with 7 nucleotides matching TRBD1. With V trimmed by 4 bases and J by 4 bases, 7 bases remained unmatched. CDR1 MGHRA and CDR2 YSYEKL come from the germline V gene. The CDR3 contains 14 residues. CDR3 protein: CASSLGTALYEQYF. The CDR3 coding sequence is TGCGCCAGCAGCCTGGGGACAGCTCTTTACGAGCAGTACTTC.

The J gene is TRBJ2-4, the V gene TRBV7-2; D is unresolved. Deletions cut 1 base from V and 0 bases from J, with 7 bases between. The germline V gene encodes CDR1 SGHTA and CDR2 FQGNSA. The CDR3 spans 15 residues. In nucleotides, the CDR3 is TGTGCCAGCAGCTTAGTTGGATCAGCCAAAAACATTCAGTACTTC. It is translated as CASSLVGSAKNIQYF. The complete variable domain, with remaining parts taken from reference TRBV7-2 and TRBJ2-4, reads GAGVSQSPSNKVTEKGKDVELRCDPISGHTALYWYRQSLGQGLEFLIYFQGNSAPDKSGLPSDRFSAERTGGSVSTLTIQRTQQEDSAVYLCASSLVGSAKNIQYFGAGTRLSVL.

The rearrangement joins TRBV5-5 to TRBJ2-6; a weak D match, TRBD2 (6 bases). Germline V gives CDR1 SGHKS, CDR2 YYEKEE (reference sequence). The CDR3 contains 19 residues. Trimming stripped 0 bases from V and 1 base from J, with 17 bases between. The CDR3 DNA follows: TGTGCCAGCAGCTTGGATCGGGGGAGCCCAATATCTGGGGCCAACGTCCTGACTTTC. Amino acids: CASSLDRGSPISGANVLTF.

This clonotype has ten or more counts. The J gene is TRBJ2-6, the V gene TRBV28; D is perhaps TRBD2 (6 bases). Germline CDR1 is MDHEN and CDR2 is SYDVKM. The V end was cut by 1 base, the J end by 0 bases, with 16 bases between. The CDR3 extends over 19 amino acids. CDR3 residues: CASSLLGEVDLSGANVLTF. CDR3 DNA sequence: TGTGCCAGCAGTTTATTGGGGGAGGTGGACCTCTCTGGGGCCAACGTCCTGACTTTC.

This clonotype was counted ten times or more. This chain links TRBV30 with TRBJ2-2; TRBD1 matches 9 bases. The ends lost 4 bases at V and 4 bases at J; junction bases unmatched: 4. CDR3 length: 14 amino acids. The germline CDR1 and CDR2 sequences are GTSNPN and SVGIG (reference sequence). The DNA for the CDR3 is TGTGCCTGGAATCGGGACAGGGTCACCGGGGAGCTGTTTTTT. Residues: CAWNRDRVTGELFF.

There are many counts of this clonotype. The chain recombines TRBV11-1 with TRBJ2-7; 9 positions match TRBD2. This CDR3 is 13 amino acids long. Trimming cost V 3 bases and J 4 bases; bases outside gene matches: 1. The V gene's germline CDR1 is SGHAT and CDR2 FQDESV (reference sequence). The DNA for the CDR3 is TGTGCCAGCAGCTTTAGCGGGGGTTACGAGCAGTACTTC. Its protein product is CASSFSGGYEQYF.

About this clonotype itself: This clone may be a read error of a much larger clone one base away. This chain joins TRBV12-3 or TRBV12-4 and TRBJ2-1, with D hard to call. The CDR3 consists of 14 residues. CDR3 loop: CASSFATNYNERFF. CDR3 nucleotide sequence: TGTGCCAGCAGTTTCGCCACCAATTACAATGAGCGGTTCTTC.

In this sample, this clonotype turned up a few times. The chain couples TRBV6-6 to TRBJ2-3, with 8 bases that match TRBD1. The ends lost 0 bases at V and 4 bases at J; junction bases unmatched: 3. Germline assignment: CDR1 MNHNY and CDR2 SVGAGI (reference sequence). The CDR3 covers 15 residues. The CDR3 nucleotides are TGTGCCAGCAGTTACTCCCAGGGGGCGTCAGATACGCAGTATTTT. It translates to CASSYSQGASDTQYF.

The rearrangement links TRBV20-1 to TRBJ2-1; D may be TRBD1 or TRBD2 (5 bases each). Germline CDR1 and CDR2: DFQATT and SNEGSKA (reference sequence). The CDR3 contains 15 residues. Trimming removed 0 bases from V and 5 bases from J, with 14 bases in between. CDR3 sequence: CSARDTGRANNEQFF. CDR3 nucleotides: TGCAGTGCTAGAGATACGGGGCGGGCCAACAATGAGCAGTTCTTC.

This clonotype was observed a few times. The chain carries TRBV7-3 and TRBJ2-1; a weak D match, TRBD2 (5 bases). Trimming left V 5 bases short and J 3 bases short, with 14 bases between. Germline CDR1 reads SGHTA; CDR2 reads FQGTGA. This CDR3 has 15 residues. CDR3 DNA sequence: TGTGCCAGCAGCACGAGCGGAAGATACTACAATGAGCAGTTCTTC. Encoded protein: CASSTSGRYYNEQFF.